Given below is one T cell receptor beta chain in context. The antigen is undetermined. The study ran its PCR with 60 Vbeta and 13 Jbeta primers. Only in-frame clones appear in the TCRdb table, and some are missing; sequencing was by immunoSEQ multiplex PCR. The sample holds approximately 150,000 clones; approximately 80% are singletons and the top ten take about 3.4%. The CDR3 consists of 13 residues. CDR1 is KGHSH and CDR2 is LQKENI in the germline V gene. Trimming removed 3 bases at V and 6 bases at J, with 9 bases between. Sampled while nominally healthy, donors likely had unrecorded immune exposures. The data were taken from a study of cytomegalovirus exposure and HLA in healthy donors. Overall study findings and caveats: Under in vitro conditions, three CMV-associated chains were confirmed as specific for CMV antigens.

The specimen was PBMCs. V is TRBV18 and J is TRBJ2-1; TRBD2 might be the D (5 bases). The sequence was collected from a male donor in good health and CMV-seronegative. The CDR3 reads CASSPGRSNEQFF. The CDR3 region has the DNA TGTGCCAGCTCACCGGGGAGATCCAATGAGCAGTTCTTC.